Below, one T cell receptor beta chain is given with its context. Its antigen is unidentified. The data were obtained in a study of T cell responses to AZD1222 COVID-19 vaccine. Whole-study findings and limits: Among spike-specific TCRs, nearly half reportedly target unmutated variant regions. White British ancestry dominated among donors, who included more females, and clonal diversity was possibly underestimated.

The data were produced by immunoSEQ multiplex PCR, yet TCRdb's version contains in-frame clones alone and is incomplete. The sample carries around 160,000 clones, approximately 78% recorded once. The sample was peripheral blood, taken on day 0 of MenACWY control vaccination. The sequence came from an adult in good health.

CDR3 DNA: TGTGCCAGCAGCTTAGCGGGGACAGGGAACACGCAGTATTTT. This translates into CASSLAGTGNTQYF. The rearrangement joins TRBV7-6 to TRBJ2-3, with TRBD1 matching 9 bases. V lost 0 bases to trimming and J lost 9 bases; unmatched junction nucleotides: 4. The germline gives CDR1 SGHVS, CDR2 FNYEAQ. The CDR3 totals 14 residues.